Listed here are 20 T cell receptor beta chains from one sample, sequenced in a study of shared clonotypes between healthy human individuals. Profiling relied on immunoSEQ multiplex PCR, and the TCRdb table lists in-frame clones only, not all of them. This table holds about 1.5 million clones, under 99% found once. The material sequenced was naive CD4+ T cells sorted from blood. As for subset: CD45RA+ positively selected. Receptor source: a man aged 25 to 45 in good health.

V is TRBV28 and J is TRBJ1-4; TRBD1 is a possible D gene (6 bases). Germline V lookup: CDR1 MDHEN, CDR2 SYDVKM. CDR3 size: 14 residues. Between the trimmed V and J ends, which lost 6 bases and 4 bases, there was a span of 12 bases. CDR3 region: CASSPTGNNEKLFF. Here the CDR3 DNA reads TGTGCCAGCAGCCCTACAGGGAATAATGAAAAACTGTTTTTT.

This rearrangement joins TRBV5-4 to TRBJ2-3; a possible D gene is TRBD2 (5 bases). The V gene lost 0 bases and the J gene lost 6 bases, with 14 bases spanning the gap. Germline V gene lookup returns CDR1 SGHNT and CDR2 YYREEE (reference sequence). The CDR3 runs 15 residues. The CDR3 DNA is TGTGCCAGCAGCTTGGCGGGATTGGGGTCCGATACGCAGTATTTT. This translates into CASSLAGLGSDTQYF.

The V and J genes are TRBV15 and TRBJ2-5, with TRBD1 as a possible D gene (6 bases). CDR1 and CDR2 (germline): LNHNV, YYDKDF (reference sequence). V was trimmed by 0 bases and J by 1 base, leaving 15 bases between them. This CDR3 comprises 17 residues. The CDR3 DNA reads TGTGCCACCAGCAGAGAGGGCTTCGGGACAAGCCAAGAGACCCAGTACTTC. It yields the protein CATSREGFGTSQETQYF.

The chain uses TRBV5-1 and TRBJ2-7; weak D call: TRBD1 (6 bases). The ends were cut back, 5 bases at V and 3 bases at J, with 12 bases in the middle. Germline lookup yields CDR1 SGHRS and CDR2 YFSETQ. The length of the CDR3 is 13 residues. CDR3 protein: CASRPGTNYEQYF. For the CDR3, the DNA is TGCGCCAGCAGACCCGGGACAAACTACGAGCAGTACTTC.

V usage is TRBV18 and J usage is TRBJ2-2; 8 positions match TRBD2. Germline V gene lookup returns CDR1 KGHSH and CDR2 LQKENI. With 4 bases clipped from V and 0 bases from J, the junction kept 1 base outside the gene matches. The CDR3 spans 15 residues. The CDR3 loop is CASSRGRTNTGELFF. CDR3 sequence (DNA): TGTGCCAGCTCACGCGGGAGGACGAACACCGGGGAGCTGTTTTTT.

The J gene is TRBJ2-7, the V gene TRBV9; TRBD2 aligns across 10 bases. This CDR3 region has 16 residues. CDR1 is SGDLS, CDR2 YYNGEE, per germline. The V and J ends lost 0 bases and 4 bases, in that order; junction bases with no gene match: 7. CDR3 region: CASSVGGLATLYEQYF. The CDR3 region has the DNA TGTGCCAGCAGCGTAGGGGGACTAGCGACACTTTACGAGCAGTACTTC.

This clone was observed a single time. The V gene is TRBV6-5, the J gene TRBJ1-3; D might be TRBD1 (5 bases). Germline V CDR1 and CDR2: MNHEY, SVGAGI. The CDR3 runs 15 residues. V was trimmed by 4 bases and J by 3 bases, leaving 13 bases between them. For the CDR3, the DNA is TGTGCCAGCAGTTTCGGGACCACGGGTGGAAACACCATATATTTT. Its protein product is CASSFGTTGGNTIYF.

The chain uses TRBV5-1 and TRBJ2-2, with a possible D match to TRBD2 (6 bases). V was pared by 3 bases and J by 4 bases, with 13 bases between. Germline-derived CDR1 and CDR2 are SGHRS and YFSETQ. The CDR3 spans 15 residues. CDR3 region: CASSWGLGGTGELFF. The DNA for the CDR3 is TGCGCCAGCAGCTGGGGACTGGGGGGCACCGGGGAGCTGTTTTTT.

The CDR3 is CASSGQGAVEQYF. CDR3 coding DNA: TGTGCCAGCTCAGGGCAGGGGGCGGTCGAGCAGTACTTC. The chain is built from TRBV18 and TRBJ2-7; 8 bases line up with TRBD1. CDR1 KGHSH and CDR2 LQKENI come from the germline V gene. The J segment lost 6 bases and the V segment lost 5 bases, leaving 6 bases of the junction unmatched. CDR3 length: 13 amino acids.

This sequence joins TRBV28 and TRBJ1-2; TRBD1 might be the D (5 bases). V shed 2 bases and J shed 4 bases, with 11 bases lying between them. In germline, CDR1 is MDHEN, CDR2 SYDVKM. CDR3 length: 14 amino acids. The CDR3 nucleotides read TGTGCCAGCAGTTTACCCGACAGCGTCTATGGCTACACCTTC. Translation: CASSLPDSVYGYTF.

Remarks on this clone: The same CDR3 is also encoded by other DNA sequences in this sample. The CDR3 spells CASSPGGDQPQHF. The CDR3 DNA reads TGTGCCAGCTCACCAGGGGGGGATCAGCCCCAGCATTTT. The rearrangement joins TRBV18 to TRBJ1-5; D is possibly TRBD1 (5 bases). The CDR3 runs 13 residues. Trimming removed 2 bases from V and 5 bases from J, with 7 bases in between. CDR1 is KGHSH and CDR2 is LQKENI in the germline V gene.

This chain uses TRBV14 with TRBJ1-5; the match to TRBD1 covers 9 bases. The CDR3 runs 17 residues. Looked up from germline, CDR1 is SGHDN and CDR2 is FVKESK. V was clipped by 5 bases and J by 0 bases; unmatched bases: 8. DNA of the CDR3: TGTGCCAGCAGCGATGGACGGACAGGGGATAGCAATCAGCCCCAGCATTTT. This codes for CASSDGRTGDSNQPQHF.

This chain uses TRBV5-4 with TRBJ1-1, with D uncertain. The germline V gene encodes CDR1 SGHNT and CDR2 YYREEE (reference sequence). This CDR3 comprises 15 residues. Trimming shortened V by 0 bases and J by 4 bases, and 13 bases separated the two germline ends. CDR3 in DNA: TGTGCCAGCAGCTTGGATCCCGGGAGGATCACTGAAGCTTTCTTT. Translation gives CASSLDPGRITEAFF.

This chain links TRBV2 with TRBJ2-1; 8 nucleotides line up with TRBD2. Germline trimming cut 5 bases from V and 0 bases from J; bases unmatched to any gene: 6. CDR3 length: 16 amino acids. Germline CDR1 SNHLY, CDR2 FYNNEI. The CDR3 DNA is TGTGCCAGCAGTAGTAGCGGGGCAAGCTCCTACAATGAGCAGTTCTTC. Translated, it gives CASSSSGASSYNEQFF.

Of note for this clone: The junction departs from the called germline gene at one end, perhaps through a read error. The chain combines TRBV28 with TRBJ1-1; 7 positions match TRBD1. Germline V gene lookup returns CDR1 MDHEN and CDR2 SYDVKM. The CDR3 contains 8 residues. The CDR3 spells CASGGTDF. The CDR3 nucleotides are TGTGCCAGCGGGGGGACAGACTTT.

The rearrangement joins TRBV19 to TRBJ1-5; no clear D gene. Trimming took 3 bases from V and 3 from J, leaving 15 bases between them. Germline V lookup: CDR1 LNHDA, CDR2 SQIVND (reference sequence). The CDR3 covers 16 residues. The CDR3 region is CASSILGPGDNQPQHF. Written as DNA, the CDR3 is TGTGCCAGTAGTATTCTTGGCCCGGGAGACAATCAGCCCCAGCATTTT.

The chain joins TRBV19 to TRBJ1-1, with TRBD1 identical over 7 bases. CDR3 length: 14 residues. From germline, CDR1 is LNHDA and CDR2 SQIVND (reference sequence). V gave up 2 bases and J gave up 5 bases; unmatched junction bases: 5. The CDR3: CASSITGAVTEAFF. CDR3 coding DNA: TGTGCCAGTAGTATAACAGGGGCTGTGACTGAAGCTTTCTTT.

The chain joins TRBV18 to TRBJ2-1; 8 nucleotides match TRBD2. V dropped 4 bases and J dropped 1; count of bases not matched to a gene: 12. The CDR3 is 18 residues long. The V gene's germline CDR1 is KGHSH and CDR2 LQKENI. In nucleotides, the CDR3 is TGTGCCAGCTCACAATTAGCGGGACTGGAAGGGTCCTACAATGAGCAGTTCTTC. As protein: CASSQLAGLEGSYNEQFF. The full variable domain, its missing parts supplied by reference TRBV18 and TRBJ2-1, is NAGVMQNPRHLVRRRGQEARLRCSPMKGHSHVYWYRQLPEEGLKFMVYLQKENIIDESGMPKERFSAEFPKEGPSILRIQQVVRGDSAAYFCASSQLAGLEGSYNEQFFGPGTRLTVL.

Details on this clone: At one end, the junction sequence differs from germline, possibly due to a read error. This sequence joins TRBV7-2 and TRBJ1-3, with unresolved D. The germline V gene encodes CDR1 SGHTA and CDR2 FQGNSA. This CDR3 region has 14 residues. The CDR3 spells CVSSLVDGSQTIYF. The CDR3 DNA reads TGTGTCAGCAGCTTAGTCGACGGATCCCAGACCATATATTTT.

V gene TRBV6-5 combines with J gene TRBJ2-5, with 8 bases aligning to TRBD2. This CDR3 region has 14 residues. Trimming took 5 bases from V and 4 from J; bases not matched to a gene: 6. Germline V gene sequence: CDR1 MNHEY, CDR2 SVGAGI. The CDR3 sequence is CASSRLALTETQYF. The CDR3 DNA reads as TGTGCCAGCAGTCGACTAGCGTTAACAGAGACCCAGTACTTC.